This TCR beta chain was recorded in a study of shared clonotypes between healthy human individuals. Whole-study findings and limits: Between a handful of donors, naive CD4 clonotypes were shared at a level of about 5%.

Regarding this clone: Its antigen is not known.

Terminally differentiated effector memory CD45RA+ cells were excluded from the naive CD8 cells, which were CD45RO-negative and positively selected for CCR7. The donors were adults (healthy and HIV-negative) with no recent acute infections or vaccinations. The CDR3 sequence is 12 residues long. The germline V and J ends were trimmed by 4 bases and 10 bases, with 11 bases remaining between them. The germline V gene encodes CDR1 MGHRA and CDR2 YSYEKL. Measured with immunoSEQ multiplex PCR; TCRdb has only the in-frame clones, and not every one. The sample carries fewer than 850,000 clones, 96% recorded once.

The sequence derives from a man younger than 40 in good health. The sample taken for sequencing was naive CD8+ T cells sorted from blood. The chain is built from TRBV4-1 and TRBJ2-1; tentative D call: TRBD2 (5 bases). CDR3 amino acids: CASSRSGNEQFF. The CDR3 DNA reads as TGCGCCAGCAGCCGGAGCGGCAACGAGCAGTTCTTC.